This T cell receptor (beta chain) was sequenced for a study of blood T cell repertoires in COVID-19. Background on the study: There were acute and convalescent COVID-19 samples, and they came from the United States, Italy and Spain.

Between the trimmed V and J ends, which lost 9 bases and 6 bases, there was a span of 21 bases. Germline CDR1 reads LNHNV; CDR2 reads YYDKDF (reference sequence). The CDR3 has 14 residues. The table came from immunoSEQ multiplex PCR; TCRdb's copy has only in-frame clones and leaves some out. The sample holds fewer than 250,000 clones, around 87% seen once. The chain recombines TRBV15 with TRBJ2-7, with D maybe TRBD2 (7 bases). The receptor's source is a man aged 55 to 70 with acute or convalescent COVID-19. Sample: peripheral blood. As DNA, the CDR3 is TGTGCCACAGGGCAAACGCAGGGGACTACCGAGCAGTACTTC. Translated, it gives CATGQTQGTTEQYF.